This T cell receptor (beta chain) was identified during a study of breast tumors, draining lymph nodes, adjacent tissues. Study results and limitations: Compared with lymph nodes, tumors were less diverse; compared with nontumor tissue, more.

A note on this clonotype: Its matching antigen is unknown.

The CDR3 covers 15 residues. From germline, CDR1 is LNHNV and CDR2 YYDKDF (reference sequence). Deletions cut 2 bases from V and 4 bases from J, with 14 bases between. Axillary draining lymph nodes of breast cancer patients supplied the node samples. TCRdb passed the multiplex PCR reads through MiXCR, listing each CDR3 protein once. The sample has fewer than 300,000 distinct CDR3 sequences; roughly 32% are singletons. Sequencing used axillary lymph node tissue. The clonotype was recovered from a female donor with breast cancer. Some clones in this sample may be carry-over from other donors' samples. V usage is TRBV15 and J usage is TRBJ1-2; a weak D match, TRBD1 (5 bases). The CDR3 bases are TGTGCCACCAGCAGAAACGATGGGGGTACCTATGGCTACACCTTC. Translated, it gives CATSRNDGGTYGYTF.